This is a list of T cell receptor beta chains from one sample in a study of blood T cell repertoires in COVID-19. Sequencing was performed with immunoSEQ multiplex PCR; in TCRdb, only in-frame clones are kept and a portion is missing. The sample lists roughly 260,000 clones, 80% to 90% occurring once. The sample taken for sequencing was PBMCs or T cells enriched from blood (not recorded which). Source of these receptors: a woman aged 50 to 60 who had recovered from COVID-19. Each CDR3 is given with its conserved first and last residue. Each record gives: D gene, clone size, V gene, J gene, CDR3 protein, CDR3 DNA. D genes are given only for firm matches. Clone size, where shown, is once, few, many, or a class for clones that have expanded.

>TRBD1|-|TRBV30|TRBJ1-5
CAWSSSGTGNQPQHF
TGTGCCTGGAGCAGCTCCGGGACAGGGAATCAGCCCCAGCATTTT
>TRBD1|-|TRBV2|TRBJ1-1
CASGRGTEAFF
TGTGCCAGCGGCAGGGGGACTGAAGCTTTCTTT
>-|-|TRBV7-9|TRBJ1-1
CASSLEWGPTNTEAFF
TGTGCCAGCAGCTTAGAGTGGGGCCCTACGAACACTGAAGCTTTCTTT
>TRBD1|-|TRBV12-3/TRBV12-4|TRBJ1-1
CASSHGQGQAFF
TGTGCCAGCAGCCATGGACAGGGCCAAGCTTTCTTT
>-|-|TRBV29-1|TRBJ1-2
CSVEEWQGSGYTF
TGCAGCGTTGAAGAATGGCAGGGATCGGGCTACACCTTC
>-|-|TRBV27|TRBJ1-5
CASSTGGSNQPQHF
TGTGCCAGCAGCACGGGGGGCAGCAATCAGCCCCAGCATTTT
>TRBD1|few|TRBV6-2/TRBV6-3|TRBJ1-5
CASSYLPGQSNQPQHF
TGTGCCAGCAGTTACCTCCCGGGACAGAGCAATCAGCCCCAGCATTTT
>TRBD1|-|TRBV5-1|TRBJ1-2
CASSEGQGNYGYTF
TGCGCCAGCAGCGAGGGACAGGGAAACTATGGCTACACCTTC
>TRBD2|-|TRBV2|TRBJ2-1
CASKREGHEQFF
TGTGCCAGCAAGCGGGAGGGCCATGAGCAGTTCTTC
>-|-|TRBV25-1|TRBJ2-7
CASSEWVLRRGTMYEQYF
TGTGCCAGCAGTGAATGGGTTTTACGGAGGGGTACAATGTACGAGCAGTACTTC
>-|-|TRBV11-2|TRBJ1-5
CASSLFGVGNQPQHF
TGTGCCAGCAGCTTATTCGGGGTTGGAAATCAGCCCCAGCATTTT
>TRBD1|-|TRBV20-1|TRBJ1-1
CSASHLDRGFRVTEAFF
TGCAGTGCCAGTCACCTGGACAGGGGCTTTCGAGTAACTGAAGCTTTCTTT
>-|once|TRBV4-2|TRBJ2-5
CASSHPGTFETQYF
TGTGCCAGCAGCCACCCCGGGACTTTTGAGACCCAGTACTTC
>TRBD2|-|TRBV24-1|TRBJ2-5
CATSDGGLAGEGETQYF
TGTGCCACCAGTGATGGGGGACTAGCGGGAGAAGGGGAGACCCAGTACTTC
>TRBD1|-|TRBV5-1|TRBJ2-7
CASTESPDRASLEQYF
TGCGCCAGCACTGAATCACCAGACAGGGCCTCCCTCGAGCAGTACTTC
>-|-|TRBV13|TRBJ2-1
CASSLPPGEQFF
TGTGCCAGCAGCTTACCCCCCGGGGAGCAGTTCTTC